The rows below give T cell receptor beta chains drawn from one sample of a study of blood T cell repertoires in COVID-19. Using immunoSEQ multiplex PCR, the repertoire was profiled, and TCRdb retains in-frame clones only, with some absent. The table shows some 130,000 clones, with about 78% occurring only once. Input material: peripheral blood. Receptors originate from a man aged 60-69 years who had recovered from COVID-19. Both conserved end residues are part of each CDR3. D genes are given only for firm matches. Clone size is given for some rows only: seen once, a few or many times, or a class if the clone is expanded.

clone_size | d_call | j_call | v_call | cdr3_aa | cdr3_nt
once | NA | TRBJ1-5 | TRBV12-3/TRBV12-4 | CASSRTGPQHF | TGTGCCAGCAGCCGCACGGGGCCCCAGCATTTT
NA | TRBD2 | TRBJ2-7 | TRBV9 | CASSAGLADTYEQYF | TGTGCCAGCAGCGCCGGACTAGCGGATACCTACGAGCAGTACTTC
NA | NA | TRBJ1-4 | TRBV11-2 | CASSLKGVQVVATNEKLFF | TGTGCCAGCAGCTTAAAGGGGGTCCAGGTTGTTGCAACTAATGAAAAACTGTTTTTT
NA | NA | TRBJ2-2 | TRBV7-3 | CASSSHRVANTGELFF | TGTGCCAGCAGCTCCCACCGGGTAGCGAACACCGGGGAGCTGTTTTTT
few | TRBD1 | TRBJ2-7 | TRBV7-2 | CASKRTGDYEQYF | TGTGCCAGCAAAAGGACAGGGGACTACGAGCAGTACTTC
NA | TRBD1 | TRBJ2-3 | TRBV6-2/TRBV6-3 | CASSRDRGTDTQYF | TGTGCCAGCAGCCGGGACAGGGGCACAGATACGCAGTATTTT
NA | TRBD1 | TRBJ1-4 | TRBV28 | CASSKTGATNEKLFF | TGTGCCAGCAGTAAGACAGGGGCAACTAATGAAAAACTGTTTTTT
NA | TRBD1 | TRBJ1-6 | TRBV3-1/TRBV3-2 | CASTPGQGISPLHF | TGTGCCAGCACTCCGGGACAGGGTATCTCACCCCTCCACTTT
few | NA | TRBJ2-7 | TRBV5-1 | CASSLGTMGSYEQYF | TGCGCCAGCAGCTTGGGGACAATGGGGTCCTACGAGCAGTACTTC
NA | NA | TRBJ1-4 | TRBV7-9 | CATTGQTNEKLFF | TGTGCCACTACAGGGCAAACTAATGAAAAACTGTTTTTT
NA | TRBD1 | TRBJ2-2 | TRBV7-3 | CASSLSTGRAGELFF | TGTGCCAGCAGCCTATCGACAGGGCGGGCCGGGGAGCTGTTTTTT
NA | NA | TRBJ1-2 | TRBV15 | CATSRPTELSGYTF | TGTGCCACCAGCAGACCGACAGAATTGAGCGGCTACACCTTC
few | NA | TRBJ2-7 | TRBV29-1 | CSVEAGNEQYF | TGCAGCGTTGAAGCGGGGAACGAGCAGTACTTC
once | NA | TRBJ1-5 | TRBV18 | CASSPSGDQPQHF | TGTGCCAGCTCCCCCTCAGGGGATCAGCCCCAGCATTTT
NA | NA | TRBJ2-1 | TRBV5-1 | CASSLSSGYNEQFF | TGCGCCAGCAGCTTGTCGTCCGGCTACAATGAGCAGTTCTTC
NA | TRBD1 | TRBJ2-7 | TRBV6-5 | CASSYAAGTGSEQYF | TGTGCCAGCAGTTACGCCGCAGGGACAGGGTCCGAGCAGTACTTC
NA | TRBD1 | TRBJ2-7 | TRBV7-2 | CASSPPGQGYEQYF | TGTGCCAGCAGCCCCCCGGGACAGGGTTACGAGCAGTACTTC
NA | NA | TRBJ1-2 | TRBV3-1/TRBV3-2 | CASSQDRKGRRYTF | TGTGCCAGCAGCCAAGATAGGAAGGGGCGTAGGTACACCTTC
NA | NA | TRBJ2-7 | TRBV7-2 | CASSLVALAREQYF | TGTGCCAGCAGCTTAGTGGCTCTAGCTCGAGAGCAGTACTTC
NA | TRBD1 | TRBJ1-4 | TRBV3-1/TRBV3-2 | CASSQMTGVNEKLFF | TGTGCCAGCAGCCAAATGACAGGGGTTAATGAAAAACTGTTTTTT
NA | NA | TRBJ1-4 | TRBV29-1 | CSVALATNEKLFF | TGCAGCGTTGCACTGGCAACTAATGAAAAACTGTTTTTT
NA | NA | TRBJ1-4 | TRBV7-3 | CASSRGTNEKLFF | TGTGCCAGCAGTCGGGGAACTAATGAAAAACTGTTTTTT
NA | NA | TRBJ1-5 | TRBV19 | CASSPRTVRQPQHF | TGTGCCAGTAGTCCACGGACAGTCAGACAGCCCCAGCATTTT
NA | TRBD2 | TRBJ2-4 | TRBV18 | CASSPNTGGGEDIQYF | TGTGCCAGCTCACCAAATACGGGAGGAGGTGAAGACATTCAGTACTTC
few | TRBD2 | TRBJ2-5 | TRBV9 | CASSVLAGGRETQYF | TGTGCCAGCAGCGTACTAGCGGGAGGGCGGGAGACCCAGTACTTC
once | TRBD2 | TRBJ2-7 | TRBV7-2 | CASSLESGSAGYSYEQYF | TGTGCCAGCAGCTTAGAAAGCGGGAGTGCCGGTTATTCCTACGAGCAGTACTTC
NA | TRBD1 | TRBJ2-4 | TRBV7-2 | CASSLAGGAAKNIQYF | TGTGCCAGCAGCTTAGCAGGGGGCGCAGCCAAAAACATTCAGTACTTC
NA | NA | TRBJ1-1 | TRBV12-3/TRBV12-4 | CASSLGGRTEAFF | TGTGCCAGCAGTTTAGGGGGGAGGACTGAAGCTTTCTTT
NA | NA | TRBJ1-2 | TRBV3-1/TRBV3-2 | CASSQAGLGGYTF | TGTGCCAGCAGCCAAGCTGGGCTCGGCGGCTACACCTTC
NA | NA | TRBJ2-1 | TRBV11-2 | CASSLQSLAKYNEQFF | TGTGCCAGCAGCTTACAATCACTAGCAAAATACAATGAGCAGTTCTTC
NA | NA | TRBJ2-7 | TRBV5-8 | CASSLDRSYEQYF | TGTGCCAGCAGCTTGGATCGGTCCTACGAGCAGTACTTC
NA | TRBD1 | TRBJ2-7 | TRBV7-9 | CASSLMGQVTYEQYF | TGTGCCAGCAGCCTAATGGGACAGGTTACCTACGAGCAGTACTTC
NA | NA | TRBJ2-3 | TRBV15 | CATTDGLTDTQYF | TGTGCCACCACGGACGGACTCACAGATACGCAGTATTTT
NA | TRBD2 | TRBJ2-1 | TRBV7-9 | CASSLRREDNEQFF | TGTGCCAGCAGCTTAAGGCGGGAGGACAATGAGCAGTTCTTC
NA | NA | TRBJ2-7 | TRBV19 | CASSISRAYEQYF | TGTGCCAGTAGTATTTCCAGGGCCTACGAGCAGTACTTC
NA | NA | TRBJ2-5 | TRBV10-3 | CAISGGVEETQYF | TGTGCCATCAGTGGGGGAGTGGAAGAGACCCAGTACTTC
NA | NA | TRBJ1-1 | TRBV7-3 | CASSAGSMNTEAFF | TGTGCCAGCAGCGCCGGGTCCATGAACACTGAAGCTTTCTTT
NA | NA | TRBJ1-4 | TRBV10-3 | CAISESHRINEKLFF | TGTGCCATCAGTGAGTCTCACAGGATTAATGAAAAACTGTTTTTT
NA | NA | TRBJ1-6 | TRBV19 | CASSEGQSSYNSPLHF | TGTGCCAGTAGTGAAGGACAAAGCTCCTATAATTCACCCCTCCACTTT
NA | NA | TRBJ1-6 | TRBV9 | CASSVGQEGSPLHF | TGTGCCAGCAGCGTAGGGCAGGAGGGTTCACCCCTCCACTTT
once | NA | TRBJ2-1 | TRBV7-9 | CASSRHYNEQFF | TGTGCCAGCAGCAGACACTACAATGAGCAGTTCTTC
NA | TRBD2 | TRBJ2-1 | TRBV7-2 | CASSLERTSGTEQFF | TGTGCCAGCAGCTTAGAGCGGACTAGCGGGACTGAGCAGTTCTTC
NA | NA | TRBJ1-4 | TRBV6-5 | CASRGGTTANEKLFF | TGTGCCAGCAGAGGGGGTACTACAGCTAATGAAAAACTGTTTTTT
NA | TRBD1 | TRBJ1-3 | TRBV29-1 | CSVGTGVRNTIYF | TGCAGCGTTGGGACAGGGGTGAGAAACACCATATATTTT
NA | TRBD2 | TRBJ2-7 | TRBV24-1 | CATSDRRTSGSLKEQYF | TGTGCCACCAGTGATCGCCGGACTAGCGGGAGCTTAAAAGAGCAGTACTTC
NA | TRBD2 | TRBJ2-3 | TRBV5-3 | CARSVAREGRTDTQYF | TGTGCCAGAAGCGTAGCGAGGGAGGGGCGCACAGATACGCAGTATTTT
NA | TRBD1 | TRBJ1-2 | TRBV4-3 | CASSPGQGPYGYTF | TGCGCCAGCAGCCCGGGACAGGGACCATATGGCTACACCTTC
few | NA | TRBJ1-2 | TRBV9 | CASSVQANYGYTF | TGTGCCAGCAGCGTCCAGGCGAACTATGGCTACACCTTC